This TCR beta chain was identified during a study of T cell repertoires in cytomegalovirus infection. This clonotype was observed at least ten times. Its antigen remains unknown. Study findings and constraints: The ex vivo response showed dominance by HLA-C-restricted CMV-specific TCR beta clonotypes. Adding up the frequency of public TCR beta families identified people who carried CMV plus the relevant HLA.

Deletions cut 0 bases from V and 2 bases from J, with 11 bases between. This CDR3 spans 15 amino acids. Looked up from germline, CDR1 is SGHTA and CDR2 is FQGNSA. MiXCR, run by TCRdb on the reads, gives a single entry per CDR3 protein. This table holds 110,000 or so distinct CDR3 sequences, roughly 31% found once. This TCR came from a human donor in good health (CMV status not recorded). Some clones in this sample may be carry-over from other donors' samples. The rearrangement joins TRBV7-2 to TRBJ2-7; tentative D call: TRBD1 (6 bases). The source material was CD8+ T cells from cultured PBMCs, sampled from culture after CMV antigen stimulation. The DNA for the CDR3 is TGTGCCAGCAGCTTAGCACAGGGCCACCCCTACGAGCAGTACTTC. Protein product: CASSLAQGHPYEQYF.